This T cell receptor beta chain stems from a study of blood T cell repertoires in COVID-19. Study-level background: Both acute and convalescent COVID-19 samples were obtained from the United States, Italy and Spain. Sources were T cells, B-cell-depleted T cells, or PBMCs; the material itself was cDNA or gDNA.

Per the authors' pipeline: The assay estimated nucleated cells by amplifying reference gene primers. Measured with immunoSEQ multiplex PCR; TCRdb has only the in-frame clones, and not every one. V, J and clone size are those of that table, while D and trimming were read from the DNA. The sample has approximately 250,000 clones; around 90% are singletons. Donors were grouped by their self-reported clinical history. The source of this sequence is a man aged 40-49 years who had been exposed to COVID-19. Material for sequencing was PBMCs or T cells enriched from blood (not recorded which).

The CDR3 region is CASSGSYRGHARETQYF. In nucleotides, the CDR3 is TGTGCCAGCAGTGGTAGCTACAGGGGGCACGCGCGGGAGACCCAGTACTTC. This chain uses TRBV28 with TRBJ2-5, with TRBD1 identical over 9 bases. This CDR3 region has 17 residues. V dropped 5 bases and J dropped 5; count of bases not matched to a gene: 15. The germline V gene encodes CDR1 MDHEN and CDR2 SYDVKM.